This note documents a single T cell receptor (beta chain) sequence. What it binds is not known. The data stem from a study of OX40 agonist ivuxolimab in advanced cancers. Only in-frame clones appear in the TCRdb table, and some are missing; sequencing was by immunoSEQ multiplex PCR. The table has about 76,000 clones, less than 90% seen once. Notes on the study in general: Expanded clones belonging to CD8+ T cells outnumbered, on average, those of CD4+.

Material: CD4+ or CD8+ T cells sorted from blood, obtained in a trial of the OX40 agonist ivuxolimab. The clonotype was recovered from an adult with an advanced solid tumor such as melanoma, head and neck, liver or kidney cancer.

CDR3 bases: TGCAGCGTTGATTACGCGGGAGGGGGCTACGAGCAGTACTTC. Encoded protein: CSVDYAGGGYEQYF. This chain links TRBV29-1 with TRBJ2-7, with 9 bases fitting TRBD2. Germline lookup yields CDR1 SQVTM and CDR2 ANQGSEA. V shed 3 bases and J 3 bases; nucleotides not matched to a gene: 6. The CDR3 consists of 14 residues.